Included here is one T cell receptor (beta chain) sequence, with context. This sample is drawn from a study of cytomegalovirus exposure and HLA in healthy donors. PCR used 60 Vbeta primers and 13 Jbeta primers. Assay used: immunoSEQ multiplex PCR; TCRdb lists only in-frame clones, some missing. In the table there are some 130,000 clones, around 77% of which are singletons. V was clipped by 2 bases and J by 9 bases; unmatched bases: 8. Per germline, CDR1 MNHEY and CDR2 SVGAGI. The CDR3 has 14 amino acids. The chain has TRBV6-5 and TRBJ2-3; 7 bases are a match to TRBD2. Material for sequencing was PBMCs. This sequence was found in a male donor in good health and CMV-seropositive. Here the CDR3 DNA reads TGTGCCAGCAGTTACACGCGGGAGACATACACGCAGTATTTT. It codes for CASSYTRETYTQYF.